Shown below are 20 T cell receptor beta chains from a single sample sequenced in a study of human T cells and chemical hapten exposure (dated by TCRdb to about 2021). The time point label, read with the paper, signifies: pre-sensitization, week 0. The label giving this sample's treatment or condition can be read as: therapeutic diphenylcyclopropenone sensitization with weekly scalp DPC. The method was RACE. Instrument on record: NextSeq 500. Using fastp at Q25 and MiXCR, TCRdb reprocessed the public reads and kept productive beta chains. Every CDR3 protein is listed once, alongside the most common genes and DNA of its rows. A total of more than 250,000 distinct CDR3 sequences appear in this sample, over 7.5% of them only once. Of the sample, 1.2% falls within the top ten clones. The sample consisted of whole blood, taken in connection with sensitization to the hapten diphenylcyclopropenone (DPC). The origin of the receptors is a man between 18 and 29 years old with alopecia areata. Some clones in this sample may be carry-over from other donors' samples.

The chain is built from TRBV5-6 and TRBJ2-7; D unresolved. Germline V lookup: CDR1 SGHDT, CDR2 YYEEEE. The CDR3 is 14 residues long. V was cut by 2 bases and J by 3 bases, with 12 bases left in between. CDR3 sequence: CASSLGQELYEQYV. DNA for the CDR3: TGTGCCAGCAGCTTAGGGCAGGAGCTCTACGAGCAGTACGTC.

This chain uses TRBV24-1 with TRBJ1-2, with 7 bases that match TRBD1. J gave up 6 bases and V 5 bases, and 5 bases lay outside the gene matches. The CDR3 has 13 residues. Per the germline V gene, CDR1 is KGHDR and CDR2 is SFDVKD. In DNA form, the CDR3 reads TGTGCCACCAGTGGGGGACAGCCTCATGGCTACACCTTC. Translated: CATSGGQPHGYTF.

This clonotype was observed at least ten times. J is TRBJ2-2 and V is TRBV5-1; tentative D call: TRBD2 (6 bases). V was trimmed by 4 bases and J by 2 bases, leaving 15 bases between them. From germline, CDR1 is SGHRS and CDR2 YFSETQ. The CDR3 has 16 residues. The CDR3 is CASSSPGGLNTGELFF. The CDR3 DNA reads as TGCGCCAGCAGCAGCCCCGGGGGACTTAACACCGGGGAGCTGTTTTTT.

This clonotype occurred a few times. The chain links TRBV7-2 to TRBJ2-3, with TRBD2 matching over 9 bases. Per the germline V gene, CDR1 is SGHTA and CDR2 is FQGNSA. V shed 2 bases, J shed 10 bases, and the junction held 13 bases outside the gene matches. This CDR3 contains 16 residues. The CDR3 here is CASSLPGDSGGRAQYF. The CDR3, as DNA: TGTGCCAGCAGCTTACCCGGGGATAGCGGGGGAAGGGCGCAGTATTTT.

This clonotype was counted ten times or more. The chain employs TRBV3-1 and TRBJ1-1; TRBD1 matches 9 bases. V gave up 0 bases and J gave up 3 bases; unmatched junction bases: 14. CDR1 is LGHDT, CDR2 YNNKEL, per germline (reference sequence). CDR3 length equals 19 residues. CDR3 residues: CASSQDPGTGRRQYTEAFF. CDR3 coding DNA: TGTGCCAGCAGCCAAGATCCCGGGACAGGGAGGCGTCAGTACACTGAAGCTTTCTTT.

The rearrangement joins TRBV11-2 to TRBJ2-2, with D perhaps TRBD2 (5 bases). CDR1 is SGHAT and CDR2 is FQNNGV in the germline V gene. The CDR3 runs to 17 residues. V was trimmed by 4 bases and J by 5 bases, leaving 20 bases between them. CDR3 nucleotide sequence: TGTGCCAGCAGCTCCAGCCGGAGGACTCACTATACCGGGGAGCTGTTTTTT. Amino acid sequence: CASSSSRRTHYTGELFF.

The rearrangement links TRBV6-5 to TRBJ1-2; the D is unclear. Trimming cost V 2 bases and J 2 bases, with 9 bases left between them. The CDR3 totals 14 residues. Per the germline V gene, CDR1 is MNHEY and CDR2 is SVGAGI. CDR3: CASSYGQDNYGYTF. In nucleotides, the CDR3 is TGTGCCAGCAGTTACGGCCAGGACAACTATGGCTACACCTTC.

The chain carries TRBV5-4 and TRBJ2-3, with D unclear. V was pared by 4 bases and J by 2 bases, with 8 bases between. Looked up from germline, CDR1 is SGHNT and CDR2 is YYREEE (reference sequence). The CDR3 covers 13 residues. The DNA of the CDR3 is TGTGCCAGCAGCCCGAAAGACACAGATACGCAGTATTTT. This gives the protein CASSPKDTDTQYF.

Only a few counts were recorded for this clonotype. This chain links TRBV20-1 with TRBJ1-5; D may be TRBD1 (6 bases). Germline V gene data show CDR1 as DFQATT and CDR2 as SNEGSKA (reference sequence). This CDR3 has 14 amino acids. Trimming pared 2 bases from V and 0 bases from J, leaving 8 bases between. CDR3 nucleotide sequence: TGCAGTGCTAGAATGGGGGCTAGCAATCAGCCCCAGCATTTT. Encoded protein: CSARMGASNQPQHF.

V gene TRBV11-2 combines with J gene TRBJ1-1; a weak D match, TRBD1 (6 bases). Germline V gene lookup returns CDR1 SGHAT and CDR2 FQNNGV. CDR3 length: 14 amino acids. V was shortened by 5 bases and J by 3 bases, with 13 bases between the two germline ends. CDR3 DNA sequence: TGTGCCAGCAGCCTCGGGACAAAACACACTGAAGCTTTCTTT. This sequence encodes CASSLGTKHTEAFF.

The chain uses TRBV6-5 and TRBJ1-2; 8 bases are a match to TRBD1. The V gene end was trimmed by 6 bases and the J gene end by 4 bases; junction bases not matched to a gene: 13. The CDR3 runs to 16 residues. The germline gives CDR1 MNHEY, CDR2 SVGAGI. The CDR3 DNA is TGTGCCAGCAGCCACAGGACAGGGAGGCAAGTCTATGGCTACACCTTC. Translating gives CASSHRTGRQVYGYTF.

The V call is TRBV29-1, the J call TRBJ1-2, with D tentatively TRBD1 (6 bases). Deletions cut 3 bases from V and 8 bases from J, with 22 bases between. In germline, CDR1 is SQVTM, CDR2 ANQGSEA. CDR3 length: 15 residues. Here the CDR3 reads CSVDPEAAGVYGYTF. The CDR3 bases are TGCAGCGTTGACCCTGAGGCGGCAGGGGTTTACGGCTACACCTTC.

The chain joins TRBV12-3 or TRBV12-4 to TRBJ2-3, with TRBD2 identical over 9 bases. CDR3 length equals 17 residues. J was trimmed by 4 bases and V by 5 bases; bases with no gene match: 13. CDR3 nucleotide sequence: TGTGCCAGCAGTACTCTGGGAGGAGCGGGGGGCGCAGATACGCAGTATTTT. Translated: CASSTLGGAGGADTQYF.

The chain employs TRBV12-3 or TRBV12-4 and TRBJ1-4, with TRBD1 as a possible D gene (6 bases). CDR3 length equals 14 residues. The germline V and J ends were trimmed by 6 bases and 8 bases, with 16 bases remaining between them. Written as DNA, the CDR3 is TGTGCCAGCAGGACGGGACTCCAGGGGGAAAAACTGTTTTTT. Encoded protein: CASRTGLQGEKLFF.

V gene TRBV5-1 combines with J gene TRBJ2-1; D is undetermined. Germline V gene lookup returns CDR1 SGHRS and CDR2 YFSETQ. The CDR3 consists of 15 residues. The ends were cut back, 2 bases at V and 6 bases at J, with 15 bases in the middle. CDR3 region: CASSLLGRLPNEQFF. The CDR3 DNA reads TGCGCCAGCAGCTTACTTGGTCGGTTGCCCAATGAGCAGTTCTTC.

The rearrangement joins TRBV6-2 or TRBV6-3 to TRBJ1-1; 7 positions match TRBD1. This CDR3 spans 13 amino acids. The J segment lost 7 bases and the V segment lost 0 bases, leaving 2 bases of the junction unmatched. Germline V gene sequence: CDR1 MNHEY, CDR2 SVGEGT. The CDR3: CASSYSGQFEAFF. CDR3 nucleotides: TGTGCCAGCAGTTACTCGGGACAGTTTGAAGCTTTCTTT.

This clonotype was observed at least ten times. The V call is TRBV4-3, the J call TRBJ2-7, with TRBD1 matching over 8 bases. In germline, CDR1 is LGHNA, CDR2 YSLEER. The trim removed 1 base at V and 4 bases at J, leaving 9 bases unmatched. The CDR3 runs 16 residues. The CDR3 nucleotides are TGCGCCAGCAGCCAAGTTATTGAGACAGGGGAATACGAGCAGTACGTC. Residues: CASSQVIETGEYEQYV.

The sample holds a few counts of this clonotype. V gene TRBV6-4 combines with J gene TRBJ2-1; D is perhaps TRBD2 (5 bases). The CDR3 covers 15 residues. From germline, CDR1 is MRHNA and CDR2 SNTAGT. V shed 3 bases and J shed 0 bases, with 9 bases lying between them. Here the CDR3 DNA reads TGTGCCAGCAGTGAAAGCCGGGGCTCCTACAATGAGCAGTTCTTC. Its translation: CASSESRGSYNEQFF.

Only a few counts were recorded for this clonotype. The DNA of the CDR3 is TGCGCCAGCAGCCCCGGACCCGCCAATGAGCAGTTCTTC. Amino acid sequence: CASSPGPANEQFF. V usage is TRBV4-1 and J usage is TRBJ2-1, with D hard to call. Germline assignment: CDR1 MGHRA and CDR2 YSYEKL. With 4 bases removed from V and 6 bases from J, the gap between germline ends came to 10 bases. There are 13 residues in the CDR3.

This clonotype was seen more than once but under ten times. CDR3 sequence: CASRTRGGTDTQYF. The CDR3 DNA reads as TGTGCCAGCAGAACCAGGGGGGGCACAGATACGCAGTATTTT. The chain employs TRBV6-6 and TRBJ2-3; possibly TRBD1 for D (7 bases). This CDR3 has 14 residues. CDR1 is MNHNY and CDR2 is SVGAGI in the germline V gene (reference sequence). V dropped 6 bases and J dropped 1 base, with 11 bases sitting between them.